Presented here are 32 T cell receptor beta chains from one specimen sequenced in a study of tissue T cells after allogeneic stem cell transplantation. The table came from immunoSEQ multiplex PCR; TCRdb's copy has only in-frame clones and leaves some out. The sample shows roughly 7,600 clones, roughly half of them seen only once. Regarding time point: mouse harvest day 7 after allogeneic transplant. Tail vein injection delivered 10^7 T-cell-depleted bone marrow cells and 10^6 splenic CD5+ T cells. The material sequenced was gut tissue. The source is a female BALB/c mouse given C57BL/6 T cells with graft-versus-host disease after an allogeneic hematopoietic cell transplant.

As concerns this clone: Mouse germline and gene names are used. Read sequence stops 1 residue before the CDR3 end, and the germline J gene provides the missing end. This sequence joins TRBV26 and TRBJ2-3, with D perhaps matching TRBD1 or TRBD2 (6 bases each). Trimming removed 1 base at V and 0 bases at J, with 8 bases between. The CDR3 has 15 amino acids. Germline V gives CDR1 KGHPV, CDR2 FQNQEV (reference sequence). CDR3 DNA (partial): TGTGCCAGCAGTCTGTTGGGGGCTAGTGCAGAAACGCTGTAT. This codes for CASSLLGASAETLY. The complete CDR3 reads CASSLLGASAETLYF.

About this clone: Germline and genes: mouse. The CDR3 end falls 1 residue outside the read, so it is completed with the germline J gene. The chain employs TRBV13-2 and TRBJ2-4; tentatively, D is TRBD1 (6 bases). This CDR3 has 14 amino acids. Looked up from germline, CDR1 is NNHNN and CDR2 is SYGAGS (reference sequence). The V gene lost 5 bases and the J gene lost 1 base, with 11 bases spanning the gap. The CDR3 DNA, read in part, is TGTGCCAGCGGCAACTACAGGGGTCAAAACACCTTGTAC. Its protein product is CASGNYRGQNTLY. The entire CDR3 protein is CASGNYRGQNTLYF.

On this clone: The genes and germline here are from mouse. Read sequence stops 1 residue before the CDR3 end, and the germline J gene provides the missing end. V usage is TRBV26 and J usage is TRBJ1-4, with a possible D match to TRBD1 (5 bases). Germline CDR1 and CDR2: KGHPV and FQNQEV (reference sequence). V gave up 6 bases and J gave up 0 bases, with 8 bases separating them. This CDR3 comprises 14 residues. CDR3 DNA (partial): TGTGCCAGCAGGCGGACAATTTCCAACGAAAGATTATTT. Protein product: CASRRTISNERLF. The whole CDR3 sequence reads CASRRTISNERLFF.

As concerns this clone: Genes and germline come from the mouse. The CDR3 is cut off 1 residue early in the read; its end comes from the germline J gene. V gene TRBV23 combines with J gene TRBJ2-5; the table's D call of TRBD1 was not tested on the DNA. This CDR3 region has 14 residues. CDR1 and CDR2 (germline): KGHTA, FQNQQP. This CDR3 is CSSSHDTNQDTQYF. The sequenced CDR3 bases are TGCTCCAGCAGTCACGACACAAACCAAGACACCCAGTAC.

A word on this clone: Gene labels here are mouse ones. The read ends 1 residue shy of where the CDR3 ends; the end is completed using the germline J gene. The chain is built from TRBV15 and TRBJ2-2; D gene unclear. Germline V gene data show CDR1 as SGHND and CDR2 as FRSKSL. Trimming removed 1 base from V and 1 base from J, with 4 bases in between. The CDR3 consists of 14 residues. The part of the CDR3 DNA that was read is TGTGCCAGCAGTTTAGGCAAAAACACCGGGCAGCTCTAC. Amino acid sequence: CASSLGKNTGQLY. The full CDR3 sequence reads CASSLGKNTGQLYF. Full variable domain (outside the CDR3, taken from reference TRBV15 and TRBJ2-2): DAGVTQTPRHEVAEKGQTIILKCEPVSGHNDLFWYRQTKIQGLELLSYFRSKSLMEDGGAFKDRFKAEMLNSSFSTLKIQPTEPKDSAVYLCASSLGKNTGQLYFGEGSKLTVL.

This clone was recorded a few times. Gene names are the mouse ones. The read finishes 1 residue shy of the CDR3 end, and the germline J gene is used to complete it. The V and J genes are TRBV17 and TRBJ1-1; 9 bases are shared with TRBD1. The V gene end was trimmed by 2 bases and the J gene end by 5 bases; junction bases not matched to a gene: 6. This CDR3 has 15 residues. The V gene's germline CDR1 is MNHDT and CDR2 YYDKIL. The CDR3 region is CASSRYRGLGTEVFF. Incomplete CDR3 DNA: TGTGCTAGCAGTAGATACAGGGGGCTTGGGACAGAAGTCTTC.

To note about this clone: Gene names refer to mouse genes. Sequencing ends 1 residue short of the CDR3 end; the germline J gene provides the rest. J is TRBJ2-4 and V is TRBV15; 9 bases fit TRBD2. J gave up 1 base and V 6 bases, and 2 bases lay outside the gene matches. Germline assignment: CDR1 SGHND and CDR2 FRSKSL. The CDR3 totals 14 residues. This CDR3 reads CASRRTGGQNTLYF. The DNA read from the CDR3 is TGTGCCAGCAGGAGGACTGGGGGTCAAAACACCTTGTAC.

Details on this clone: Gene names follow the mouse nomenclature. With the read ending 1 residue before the CDR3 end, the germline J gene is used to fill in that end. The V call is TRBV16, the J call TRBJ2-2; D is perhaps TRBD1 (6 bases). Germline V gene lookup returns CDR1 SGHSA and CDR2 FRNQAP. Trimming pared 8 bases from V and 2 bases from J, leaving 12 bases between. This CDR3 spans 14 amino acids. CDR3 bases read: TGTGCAAGCTGCCAGGGGCAGAACACCGGGCAGCTCTAC. Encoded protein: CASCQGQNTGQLY. The entire CDR3 is CASCQGQNTGQLYF.

Turning to this clone: Gene names denote mouse genes. Read sequence stops 1 residue before the CDR3 end, and the germline J gene provides the missing end. The chain employs TRBV15 and TRBJ1-1; TRBD1 might be the D (6 bases). The germline V gene has CDR1 SGHND and CDR2 FRSKSL. The CDR3 totals 13 residues. V dropped 7 bases and J dropped 2 bases, with 11 bases sitting between them. Partial CDR3 DNA: TGTGCCAGCATCCCGGGACATAACACAGAAGTCTTC. Translation gives CASIPGHNTEVF. The full CDR3 sequence reads CASIPGHNTEVFF.

To note about this clone: Genes and germline are mouse. The read gets to within 1 residue of the CDR3 end, and the germline J gene fills in the rest. The chain is built from TRBV3 and TRBJ2-4; the D call may be TRBD1 or TRBD2 (5 bases each). Deletions cut 1 base from V and 0 bases from J, with 5 bases between. The germline CDR1 and CDR2 sequences are SNHLY and FYNGKV (reference sequence). This CDR3 is built from 14 residues. The CDR3 protein is CASSLGGSQNTLYF. The covered CDR3 bases are TGTGCCAGCAGCTTAGGGGGGAGTCAAAACACCTTGTAC. Full variable domain (rest looked up from reference TRBV3 and TRBJ2-4): GPKVLQIPSHQIIDMGQMVTLNCDPVSNHLYFYWYKQILGQQMEFLVNFYNGKVMEKSKLFKDQFSVERPDGSYFTLKIQPTALEDSAVYFCASSLGGSQNTLYFGAGTRLSVL.

Details on this clone: Gene and germline names: mouse. Read sequence stops 1 residue before the CDR3 end, and the germline J gene provides the missing end. This chain uses TRBV20 with TRBJ2-5; 7 nucleotides align to TRBD2. The germline CDR1 and CDR2 sequences are GFQATS and STVNSAI. J was trimmed by 2 bases and V by 0 bases; bases with no gene match: 2. The CDR3 extends over 14 amino acids. CDR3 protein: CGARDAGGQDTQYF. Incomplete CDR3 DNA: TGTGGTGCTAGGGATGCTGGGGGCCAAGACACCCAGTAC.

As for this clone: All gene names here are mouse names. The read gets to within 1 residue of the CDR3 end, and the germline J gene fills in the rest. The rearrangement links TRBV23 to TRBJ2-3; the D call TRBD1 from the table was never checked on the DNA. The CDR3 length is 13 residues. CDR1 KGHTA and CDR2 FQNQQP come from the germline V gene. CDR3 loop: CSSSLNNAETLYF. The CDR3 DNA, read in part, is TGCTCCAGCAGTCTCAACAATGCAGAAACGCTGTAT.

With regard to this clone: Gene labels here are mouse ones. The read terminates 1 residue ahead of where the CDR3 ends, so the germline J gene completes it. The V call is TRBV26, the J call TRBJ1-1; D is uncertain. Germline V gene sequence: CDR1 KGHPV, CDR2 FQNQEV (reference sequence). V lost 4 bases to trimming and J lost 0 bases, with 6 bases between them. The CDR3 contains 13 residues. CDR3 DNA, as far as it was read: TGTGCCAGCAGTCCCGACACAAACACAGAAGTCTTC. It yields the protein CASSPDTNTEVF. The full-length CDR3 reads as CASSPDTNTEVFF.

Points on this clone: Any gene name here is a mouse gene name. The CDR3 is CASSQTGGGAEQFF. The covered CDR3 bases are TGTGCCAGCAGCCAGACAGGGGGCGGAGCTGAGCAGTTC. The V gene is TRBV5, the J gene TRBJ2-1, with 10 bases fitting TRBD1. The read ends 1 residue before the CDR3 terminus; that terminus is restored from the germline J gene. CDR1 is LGHNA and CDR2 is YNLKQL in the germline V gene (reference sequence). The CDR3 contains 14 residues. V was clipped by 3 bases and J by 7 bases; unmatched bases: 3.

Worth noting for this clone: These gene names are mouse names. From the germline J gene comes the end of the CDR3, since the read stops 1 residue before it. The V and J genes are TRBV3 and TRBJ2-5, with 8 bases that match TRBD2. The germline V gene has CDR1 SNHLY and CDR2 FYNGKV (reference sequence). The CDR3 totals 14 residues. V lost 3 bases to trimming and J lost 9 bases; unmatched junction nucleotides: 8. The sequenced part of the CDR3 DNA is TGTGCCAGCAGCTTTAACTGGGGGTCCAGGACCCAGTAC. Its protein is CASSFNWGSRTQY. The entire CDR3 reads CASSFNWGSRTQYF.

This clone occurred a few times. Mouse germline and gene names are used. The CDR3 end falls 1 residue outside the read, so it is completed with the germline J gene. V usage is TRBV26 and J usage is TRBJ1-2; the D gene is possibly TRBD1 (6 bases). Germline values: CDR1 KGHPV, CDR2 FQNQEV (reference sequence). The CDR3 sequence is 14 residues long. V shed 1 base and J shed 4 bases, with 10 bases lying between them. The part of the CDR3 DNA that was read is TGTGCCAGCAGTCTGTTGGGACACCTCTCCGACTACACC. Translation gives CASSLLGHLSDYT. The complete CDR3 sequence is CASSLLGHLSDYTF. The full variable domain, with the rest looked up from reference TRBV26 and TRBJ1-2, is NSKVIQTPRYLVKGQGQKAKMRCIPEKGHPVVFWYQQNKNNEFKFLINFQNQEVLQQIDMTEKRFSAECPSNSPCSLEIQSSEAGDSALYLCASSLLGHLSDYTFGSGTRLLVI.

Worth noting for this clone: Gene and germline names: mouse. The DNA ends 1 residue before the CDR3 does, and the rest of the CDR3 is filled in from the germline J gene. The same CDR3 can be traced to other DNA sequences in this sample. The rearrangement joins TRBV26 to TRBJ1-3; no clear D gene. Trimming shortened V by 3 bases and J by 0 bases, and 6 bases separated the two germline ends. Germline CDR1 is KGHPV and CDR2 is FQNQEV (reference sequence). CDR3 size: 14 residues. The CDR3 region is CASSLGDSGNTLYF. Partial CDR3 DNA: TGTGCCAGCAGTCTCGGAGATTCTGGAAATACGCTCTAT.

This clone was seen only a few times. The gene names given are mouse names. Sequencing ends 1 residue short of the CDR3 end; the germline J gene provides the rest. This chain connects TRBV23 to TRBJ1-2. The germline CDR1 and CDR2 sequences are KGHTA and FQNQQP. The CDR3 totals 12 residues. CDR3 DNA, as far as it was read: TGCTCCAGCAGTCATAGCAACTCCGACTACACC. This codes for CSSSHSNSDYT. The whole CDR3 sequence is CSSSHSNSDYTF.

This clone occurred a few times. Gene names refer to mouse genes. The read gets to within 1 residue of the CDR3 end, and the germline J gene fills in the rest. The chain employs TRBV19 and TRBJ2-5; a possible D gene is TRBD1 (6 bases). CDR3 length: 13 residues. V lost 6 bases and J 3 bases, leaving 11 bases between the germline ends. CDR1 and CDR2 from the germline V gene are FNHDT and SITEND (reference sequence). Partial CDR3 DNA: TGTGCCAGCACCCCGGGACAACAAGACACCCAGTAC. Translating it yields CASTPGQQDTQY. The CDR3 reads in full as CASTPGQQDTQYF.

This clone is medium-sized (0.01 to 0.1%) in the sample. Mouse gene names and germline throughout. The read is 1 residue too short to cover the CDR3 end, so that end is filled in from the germline J gene. The gene calls are TRBV4 and TRBJ2-7; D uncertain. Germline assignment: CDR1 LGHDT and CDR2 YNNKQL (reference sequence). V lost 4 bases, J lost 0 bases, and 4 bases lay in between. This CDR3 has 12 amino acids. CDR3 DNA (partial): TGTGCCAGCAGCTCCAGCTCCTATGAACAGTAC. Translated, it gives CASSSSSYEQY. The entire CDR3 protein reads CASSSSSYEQYF.

With regard to this clone: The gene names given are mouse names. The read finishes 1 residue shy of the CDR3 end, and the germline J gene is used to complete it. The V and J genes are TRBV26 and TRBJ2-1; D uncertain. This CDR3 region has 14 residues. From germline, CDR1 is KGHPV and CDR2 FQNQEV (reference sequence). Trimming pared 1 base from V and 1 base from J, leaving 5 bases between. This CDR3 is CASSLYKNYAEQFF. CDR3 DNA, as far as it was read: TGTGCCAGCAGTCTGTACAAAAACTATGCTGAGCAGTTC.

In the case of this clone: Mouse gene names apply. Read sequence stops 1 residue before the CDR3 end, and the germline J gene provides the missing end. The V call is TRBV3, the J call TRBJ2-5; TRBD2 aligns across 9 bases. Germline CDR1 reads SNHLY; CDR2 reads FYNGKV (reference sequence). V lost 4 bases to trimming and J lost 4 bases; unmatched junction nucleotides: 3. This CDR3 has 14 amino acids. Incomplete CDR3 DNA: TGTGCCAGCAGCTCCGGACTGGGGAAAGACACCCAGTAC. Translating gives CASSSGLGKDTQY. The entire CDR3 protein is CASSSGLGKDTQYF.

About this clone: The germline and genes are mouse ones. At the DNA level, this CDR3 is encoded by other sequences in the same sample as well. The sequenced part of the CDR3 DNA is TGTGCCAGCAGTCTAGGCAACCAAGACACCCAGTAC. It specifies CASSLGNQDTQY. The complete CDR3 protein is CASSLGNQDTQYF. The chain is built from TRBV26 and TRBJ2-5; D unresolved. The read falls 1 residue short of the CDR3 end, and the missing part is taken from the germline J gene. Trimming removed 3 bases from V and 0 bases from J, with 4 bases in between. The CDR3 sequence is 13 residues long. Germline CDR1 and CDR2: KGHPV and FQNQEV (reference sequence).

This clone came up a few times. Here the gene names and germline are mouse. Read sequence stops 1 residue before the CDR3 end, and the germline J gene provides the missing end. V is TRBV21 and J is TRBJ2-7; 9 bases agree with TRBD2. TRBV21 qualifies as an ORF whose function is uncertain. CDR3 length equals 15 residues. V trimming: 0 bases; J trimming: 4 bases; junction bases outside the gene matches: 4. The CDR3 DNA, read in part, is TGTGCTAGCAGTCAATCGCGACTGGGGGTTTATGAACAGTAC. It translates to CASSQSRLGVYEQY. The complete CDR3 protein is CASSQSRLGVYEQYF.

Regarding this clone: Gene names are mouse gene names. CDR3 DNA (partial): TGTGCCAGCAGCGGCGCGGGGCAGCTCTAC. The encoded protein is CASSGAGQLY. The whole CDR3 region reads CASSGAGQLYF. The rearrangement links TRBV3 to TRBJ2-2; D is ambiguous. The read terminates 1 residue before the CDR3 end, so the remaining end is supplied by the germline J gene. The CDR3 is 11 residues long. CDR1 and CDR2 from the germline V gene are SNHLY and FYNGKV (reference sequence). The V end lost 5 bases, the J end lost 8 bases, and 6 bases lay between the germline ends.

Of note for this clone: Genes here carry mouse names. The CDR3 end falls 1 residue outside the read, so it is completed with the germline J gene. The genes are TRBV26 and TRBJ2-2; 7 bases fit TRBD1. The CDR3 runs to 17 residues. The V gene's germline CDR1 is KGHPV and CDR2 FQNQEV (reference sequence). The V gene end was trimmed by 4 bases and the J gene end by 0 bases; junction bases not matched to a gene: 8. CDR3 sequence: CASSPTRQGPNTGQLYF. The covered CDR3 bases are TGTGCCAGCAGTCCGACTAGACAGGGACCAAACACCGGGCAGCTCTAC.

This clone was seen a single time. Genes here carry mouse names. The CDR3 end falls 1 residue outside the read, so it is completed with the germline J gene. The rearrangement joins TRBV3 to TRBJ1-4; D gene unclear. The CDR3 runs 15 residues. The V gene's germline CDR1 is SNHLY and CDR2 FYNGKV (reference sequence). V shed 4 bases and J shed 0 bases, with 9 bases lying between them. The CDR3 bases that were read are TGTGCCAGCAGCTCCGCCAAAATTTCCAACGAAAGATTATTT. This sequence encodes CASSSAKISNERLF. The whole CDR3 protein is CASSSAKISNERLFF. The full variable domain, in which reference TRBV3 and TRBJ1-4 provide the parts outside the CDR3, is GPKVLQIPSHQIIDMGQMVTLNCDPVSNHLYFYWYKQILGQQMEFLVNFYNGKVMEKSKLFKDQFSVERPDGSYFTLKIQPTALEDSAVYFCASSSAKISNERLFFGHGTKLSVL.

This clone turned up a few times. Mouse gene names apply. The read ends 1 residue shy of where the CDR3 ends; the end is completed using the germline J gene. V gene TRBV12-1 combines with J gene TRBJ2-7, with TRBD2 matching over 12 bases. The junction had 2 bases not matched to a gene; V was cut back by 2 bases and J by 4 bases. CDR1 is SGHSN and CDR2 is HYEKVE in the germline V gene. The CDR3 is 14 amino acids. The CDR3 reads CASSQGTGGYEQYF. The CDR3 DNA, read in part, is TGTGCCAGCTCTCAGGGGACTGGGGGGTATGAACAGTAC.

This clone occurred a few times. Any gene name here is a mouse gene name. The read ends 1 residue before the CDR3 terminus; that terminus is restored from the germline J gene. The V gene is TRBV4, the J gene TRBJ2-3, with TRBD2 matching 9 bases. Losses at the gene ends were 5 bases for V and 1 base for J; bases not matched to a gene: 4. The CDR3 has 15 amino acids. Germline CDR1 and CDR2: LGHDT and YNNKQL (reference sequence). CDR3 region: CASSPRLGGAETLYF. Incomplete CDR3 DNA: TGTGCCAGCAGCCCTCGACTGGGGGGTGCAGAAACGCTGTAT.

A note on this clone: The gene symbols are mouse symbols. The read terminates 1 residue before the CDR3 end, so the remaining end is supplied by the germline J gene. The V call is TRBV26, the J call TRBJ1-6; D is undetermined. TRBJ1-6 is given ORF status, its function remaining uncertain. The V and J ends lost 2 bases and 4 bases respectively, with 3 bases between them. Germline loops: CDR1 KGHPV, CDR2 FQNQEV (reference sequence). There are 13 residues in the CDR3. CDR3 DNA, as far as it was read: TGTGCCAGCAGTCTGCAATATAATTCGCCCCTCTAC. It encodes CASSLQYNSPLY. The whole CDR3 region reads CASSLQYNSPLYF.

On this clone: The junction differs from germline at one of its ends, possibly a read error. Each gene name is a mouse one. The read halts 1 residue ahead of the CDR3 end, with the missing end drawn from the germline J gene. Different DNA sequences within this sample yield the same CDR3. This chain joins TRBV26 and TRBJ1-3; D perhaps matches TRBD1 (6 bases). The germline gives CDR1 KGHPV, CDR2 FQNQEV (reference sequence). The CDR3 extends over 14 amino acids. The covered CDR3 bases are TGCGCCAGCAGTCTGAGGGGGGCTGGAAATACGCTCTAT. It yields the protein CASSLRGAGNTLY. The whole CDR3 protein is CASSLRGAGNTLYF.

This clone was seen only a few times. The gene names here belong to mouse. Read data end 1 residue before the CDR3 end; the end is taken from the germline J gene. V is TRBV23 and J is TRBJ2-7; the table names TRBD2, a call not compared with the DNA. CDR1 and CDR2 (germline): KGHTA, FQNQQP. This CDR3 has 14 residues. CDR3 amino acids: CSSSPLGSSYEQYF. CDR3 DNA, as far as it was read: TGCTCCAGCAGTCCACTGGGGAGCTCCTATGAACAGTAC.